The 3 T cell receptor beta chains reported below all come from one sample, sequenced in a study of T cell repertoires in aging, cancer and after chemotherapy (dated by TCRdb to between 2018 and 2020). Instead of sorted cells or RNA, genomic DNA extracted from peripheral blood served as the source for amplifying TCR beta rearrangements. Sequencing was carried out with an Illumina MiSeq. Rearranged TRB sequences spanning V, D and J segments were amplified in a multiplex touch-down PCR with a mixed TRB-A/B primer pool. TCRdb cleaned the public reads at Q25 with fastp, built clones with MiXCR and kept in-frame beta chains. One record per CDR3 amino acid sequence lists the most common genes and DNA. Within this sample are 10,000 to 12,000 distinct CDR3 sequences, with roughly 32% of them counted one time only. About 3% of the sample is held by the ten biggest clonotypes. The sample comprised blood. The receptor set was obtained from a human donor in good health.

This clonotype appeared a few times. The chain links TRBV19 to TRBJ2-5; D gene ambiguous. The germline V and J ends were trimmed by 3 bases and 5 bases, with 22 bases remaining between them. Germline V gene lookup returns CDR1 LNHDA and CDR2 SQIVND (reference sequence). This CDR3 has 17 amino acids. CDR3 sequence reads: CASSIQDRGRATETQYF. The CDR3 nucleotides are TGTGCCAGTAGTATTCAGGACCGAGGAAGGGCAACGGAGACCCAGTACTTC.

By proportion, this clonotype is medium-sized. This chain links TRBV29-1 with TRBJ1-3; D ambiguous. V gave up 5 bases and J gave up 5 bases, with 13 bases separating them. Looked up from germline, CDR1 is SQVTM and CDR2 is ANQGSEA. This CDR3 is 13 amino acids long. Here the CDR3 reads CSVQQSLRNTIYF. CDR3 DNA sequence: TGCAGCGTTCAACAGAGCCTTCGAAACACCATATATTTT.

This clonotype has just a few counts. The rearrangement joins TRBV5-6 to TRBJ2-5, with D perhaps given as TRBD1 or TRBD2 (5 bases each). The CDR3 is 14 amino acids. Per the germline V gene, CDR1 is SGHDT and CDR2 is YYEEEE. Trimming removed 5 bases at V and 2 bases at J, with 13 bases between. CDR3 region: CASSRIGAQETQYF. CDR3 sequence (DNA): TGTGCCAGCAGTCGGATCGGGGCTCAAGAGACCCAGTACTTC.